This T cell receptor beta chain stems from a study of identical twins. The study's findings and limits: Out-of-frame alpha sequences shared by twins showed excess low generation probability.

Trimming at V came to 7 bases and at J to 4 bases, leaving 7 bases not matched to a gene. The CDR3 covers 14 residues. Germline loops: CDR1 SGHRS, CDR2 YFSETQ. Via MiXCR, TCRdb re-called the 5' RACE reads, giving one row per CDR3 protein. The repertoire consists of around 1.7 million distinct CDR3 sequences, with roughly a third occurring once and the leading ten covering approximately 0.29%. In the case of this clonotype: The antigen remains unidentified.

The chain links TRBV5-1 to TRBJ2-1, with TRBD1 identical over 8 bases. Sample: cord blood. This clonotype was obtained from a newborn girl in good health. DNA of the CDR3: TGCGCCAGCTGGTCAGGGGGCCGTTACAATGAGCAGTTCTTC. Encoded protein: CASWSGGRYNEQFF.